The next 16 T cell receptor beta chains were all read from a single sample in a study of T cell changes during pregnancy in multiple sclerosis. Sequenced by immunoSEQ multiplex PCR; TCRdb stores in-frame clones only, minus some. The data show 45,000 to 55,000 clones, approximately 91% seen once. Specimen: CD4+ T cells from peripheral blood mononuclear cells, collected after pregnancy. These receptors originate from a female donor in good health, enrolled as a control in a pregnancy study.

This sequence joins TRBV2 and TRBJ1-1; D remains ambiguous. CDR1 and CDR2 (germline): SNHLY, FYNNEI. The CDR3 has 11 amino acids. V was shortened by 6 bases and J by 6 bases, with 8 bases between the two germline ends. For the CDR3, the DNA is TGTGCCAGCAGGTCGGTTGCTGAAGCTTTCTTT. Amino acids: CASRSVAEAFF.

DNA of the CDR3: TGTGCCAGCAGTCCACCGGGACTAGCCTACGAGCAGTACTTC. As protein: CASSPPGLAYEQYF. The chain has TRBV28 and TRBJ2-7, with 8 bases matching TRBD2. Germline assignment: CDR1 MDHEN and CDR2 SYDVKM. There are 14 residues in the CDR3. Trimming took 5 bases from V and 2 from J; bases not matched to a gene: 5.

V gene TRBV7-8 combines with J gene TRBJ2-2; TRBD2 matches at 12 bases. The CDR3 has 17 amino acids. In germline, CDR1 is SGHVS, CDR2 FQNEAQ. With 3 bases clipped from V and 7 bases from J, the junction kept 9 bases outside the gene matches. As DNA, the CDR3 is TGTGCCAGCAGCTTCCGTCCTAGCGGGGGGGTTGGCGGGGAGCTGTTTTTT. It yields the protein CASSFRPSGGVGGELFF.

The rearrangement joins TRBV14 to TRBJ2-5; 9 bases fit TRBD1. The CDR3 spans 15 residues. Unmatched junction bases numbered 9, after V lost 5 bases and J lost 5 bases. Germline CDR1 reads SGHDN; CDR2 reads FVKESK. The CDR3 here is CASSVRDRAGETQYF. The CDR3 DNA follows: TGTGCCAGCAGCGTAAGGGACAGGGCAGGGGAGACCCAGTACTTC. The full variable domain, its missing parts supplied by reference TRBV14 and TRBJ2-5, is EAGVTQFPSHSVIEKGQTVTLRCDPISGHDNLYWYRRVMGKEIKFLLHFVKESKQDESGMPNNRFLAERTGGTYSTLKVQPAELEDSGVYFCASSVRDRAGETQYFGPGTRLLVL.

The chain combines TRBV27 with TRBJ1-5; no reliable D call. Germline loops: CDR1 MNHEY, CDR2 SMNVEV (reference sequence). V lost 5 bases, J lost 0 bases, and 14 bases lay in between. The CDR3 has 16 amino acids. CDR3 in amino acids: CASSLSGPYSNQPQHF. In DNA form, the CDR3 reads TGTGCCAGCAGTCTGAGCGGGCCATATAGCAATCAGCCCCAGCATTTT.

Here the CDR3 DNA reads TGTGCCAGCTCACCAAAAAGGGGCGTGGAGATAGGTGAGCAGTTCTTC. It yields the protein CASSPKRGVEIGEQFF. The J gene is TRBJ2-1, the V gene TRBV18; D might be TRBD1 (5 bases). V was pared by 2 bases and J by 9 bases, with 20 bases between. CDR1 is KGHSH and CDR2 is LQKENI in the germline V gene. The CDR3 spans 16 residues.

The rearrangement joins TRBV11-2 to TRBJ2-3; D might be TRBD2 (7 bases). This CDR3 contains 16 residues. Germline lookup yields CDR1 SGHAT and CDR2 FQNNGV. Trimming removed 1 base from V and 1 base from J, with 12 bases in between. This CDR3 is CASSLGGGHGTDTQYF. The CDR3 bases are TGTGCCAGCAGCTTAGGGGGGGGGCACGGCACAGATACGCAGTATTTT.

V and J are TRBV19 and TRBJ2-3; 9 positions agree with TRBD1. The CDR3 runs to 17 residues. CDR1 is LNHDA, CDR2 SQIVND, per germline (reference sequence). V was pared by 8 bases and J by 1 base, with 13 bases of the junction left unmatched. This CDR3 reads CASRMGQGIEGTDTQYF. CDR3 DNA: TGTGCCAGTCGCATGGGACAGGGCATCGAGGGCACAGATACGCAGTATTTT.

V and J are TRBV5-5 and TRBJ1-2; D uncertain. Germline V CDR1 and CDR2: SGHKS, YYEKEE (reference sequence). This CDR3 comprises 13 residues. The V and J ends lost 2 bases and 7 bases respectively, with 12 bases between them. The chain's CDR3 is CASSFTSALGYTF. Written as DNA, the CDR3 is TGTGCCAGCAGCTTTACCAGCGCTCTTGGCTACACCTTC.

The chain is built from TRBV5-4 and TRBJ1-1, with no clear D. The germline V and J ends were trimmed by 4 bases and 10 bases, with 20 bases remaining between them. This CDR3 is 14 amino acids long. Germline-derived CDR1 and CDR2 are SGHNT and YYREEE (reference sequence). In nucleotides, the CDR3 is TGTGCCAGCAGCCCCGCCGGATACGGGGAGGGAGCTTTCTTT. Its translation is CASSPAGYGEGAFF.

The CDR3 region has the DNA TGTGCCAGCAGCCCCGGACTAGCGGGAGGGCCTAGGCGGACCGGGGAGCTGTTTTTT. Residues: CASSPGLAGGPRRTGELFF. The chain has TRBV13 and TRBJ2-2; 15 nucleotides align to TRBD2. CDR1 PRHDT and CDR2 FYEKMQ come from the germline V gene (reference sequence). The ends lost 5 bases at V and 5 bases at J; junction bases unmatched: 12. The CDR3 sequence is 19 residues long.

The chain joins TRBV6-6 to TRBJ2-7; 10 nucleotides align to TRBD2. Per the germline V gene, CDR1 is MNHNY and CDR2 is SVGAGI (reference sequence). The CDR3 covers 16 residues. V lost 4 bases, J lost 7 bases, and 13 bases stayed unmatched. Here the CDR3 reads CASSSLAGDLLGEQYF. CDR3 nucleotide sequence: TGTGCCAGCAGTTCCCTAGCGGGGGATTTACTGGGGGAGCAGTACTTC.

The gene calls are TRBV28 and TRBJ1-2; 8 bases map to TRBD1. The CDR3 loop spans 15 amino acids. Trimming took 6 bases from V and 2 from J; bases not matched to a gene: 8. Germline V gene sequence: CDR1 MDHEN, CDR2 SYDVKM. The CDR3, as DNA: TGTGCCAGCAGGCCCAGGGGGCGAATCAACTATGGCTACACCTTC. Translating gives CASRPRGRINYGYTF.

This clone was detected once. The chain has TRBV4-2 and TRBJ2-7, with 8 bases that match TRBD1. Germline V gene lookup returns CDR1 LGHNA and CDR2 YNFKEQ. Losses at the gene ends were 1 base for V and 7 bases for J; bases not matched to a gene: 6. The CDR3 loop spans 14 amino acids. The CDR3 nucleotides are TGTGCCAGCAGCCAAGCGGACAGGGAAGGGGAGCAGTACTTC. Its protein product is CASSQADREGEQYF.

The V gene is TRBV7-8, the J gene TRBJ2-5; 8 nucleotides align to TRBD2. The CDR3 consists of 15 residues. CDR1 is SGHVS and CDR2 is FQNEAQ in the germline V gene. Trimming at V came to 5 bases and at J to 2 bases, leaving 7 bases not matched to a gene. The chain's CDR3 is CASSARGGLQETQYF. As DNA, the CDR3 is TGTGCCAGCAGCGCCCGGGGGGGCTTACAAGAGACCCAGTACTTC.

This clone was seen only a few times. The chain employs TRBV5-1 and TRBJ2-5; TRBD2 matches 9 bases. This CDR3 spans 16 amino acids. V was clipped by 0 bases and J by 4 bases; unmatched bases: 7. Germline CDR1 is SGHRS and CDR2 is YFSETQ. The CDR3 sequence is CASSLAASGKGETQYF. As DNA, the CDR3 is TGCGCCAGCAGCTTGGCGGCTAGCGGGAAGGGAGAGACCCAGTACTTC.